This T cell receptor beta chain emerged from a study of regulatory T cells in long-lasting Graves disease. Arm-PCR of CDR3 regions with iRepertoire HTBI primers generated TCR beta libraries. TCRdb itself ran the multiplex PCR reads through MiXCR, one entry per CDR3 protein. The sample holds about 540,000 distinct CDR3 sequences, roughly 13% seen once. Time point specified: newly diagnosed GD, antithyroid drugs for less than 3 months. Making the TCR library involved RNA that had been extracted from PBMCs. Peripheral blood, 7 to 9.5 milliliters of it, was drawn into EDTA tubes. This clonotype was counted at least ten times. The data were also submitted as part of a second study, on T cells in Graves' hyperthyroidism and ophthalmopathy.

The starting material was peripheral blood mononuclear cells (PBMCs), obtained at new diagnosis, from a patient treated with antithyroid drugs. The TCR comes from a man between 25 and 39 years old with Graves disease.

Here the CDR3 reads CASSPANMNTEAFF. CDR3 sequence (DNA): TGTGCCAGCTCACCAGCAAACATGAACACTGAAGCTTTCTTT. The gene calls are TRBV18 and TRBJ1-1; D unresolved. The germline V gene encodes CDR1 KGHSH and CDR2 LQKENI. The V gene lost 2 bases and the J gene lost 0 bases, with 7 bases spanning the gap. This CDR3 has 14 residues.